This T cell receptor (beta chain) was sequenced during a study of blood T cell repertoires in COVID-19 (dated by TCRdb to about 2020). Concerning the study at large: Samples covering the acute and convalescent phases of COVID-19 were provided by collaborators in the United States, Italy and Spain. The samples were drawn from two sources: the first 160 participants of the ongoing ImmuneRACE study, and 1,200 or so subjects contributed by 6 global collaborators. The dataset comprised deeply sampled blood TCRbeta repertoires from subjects exposed to, actively infected with, or recovered from COVID-19. Nearly every sample came with metadata listing a de-identified subject ID, COVID-19 status, age in years and sex. Where available, HLA class I and class II types were taken from metadata supplied by the sample provider and were not determined by assay-based typing. The material from the prospective study consisted of cDNA or gDNA derived from T cells, B-cell-depleted T cells, or PBMCs. The repertoires were released in a freely available public database intended as a resource for research on the immune response to SARS-CoV-2.

The full study reports these points: How much clinical and demographic metadata was included differed by source and by participant, and the metadata was provided uncurated.

To note about this clone: No antigen is known for it. No much larger clonotype is one base removed from it; base qualities were not supplied.

Participants in the prospective study were enrolled through a virtual design, were aged roughly 18 to 90 years, and lived in roughly 24 United States geographic areas. Cohort assignment in the prospective study relied on participant-reported clinical history from a screening survey and a study questionnaire. For ImmuneRACE Cohort 3, a participant was defined as recovered based on two consecutive negative NP/OP PCR tests, clearance by a healthcare professional, or resolution of symptoms. In the prospective study, mobile phlebotomists collected whole blood, serum and a nasopharyngeal or oropharyngeal swab from each participant. Prospective study participants could optionally give additional blood draws and questionnaires over a roughly 2-month period. Before DNA extraction, prospective study blood samples were shipped either frozen or at room temperature. The CDR3 measures 16 amino acids from cysteine to phenylalanine. The only DNA kept is the CDR3, 48 bases in frame from the first base. The junction shows trimming of 6 bases on V and 0 bases on J, plus 19 bases between the germline ends. For CDR1 and CDR2, the germline V gene lists SGHTS and YDEGEE.

TCRbeta CDR3 regions were amplified from genomic DNA by means of the immunoSEQ Assay, a bias-controlled multiplex PCR. Concerning the study's data processing: The number of nucleated cells in each sample was estimated from the amplification of reference gene primers within the assay. To quantify the absolute abundance of each unique TCRbeta CDR3 rearrangement, sequence reads were collapsed and filtered. Productive Simpson clonality was computed per sample as the square root of Simpson's diversity index over productive rearrangements. What TCRdb holds here is the immuneACCESS table cut down to in-frame rearrangements. Part of the clones is not present; checked against another copy, under half of the missing clones reflect an unresolved V gene, and the others are unexplained. That table is the source of V, J and clone size, and D and trimming were worked out from the DNA. The sample table lists approximately 440,000 clones, approximately 86% of them with a count of one. The ten largest account for around 0.7% of the sample.

The chain is assembled from TRBV5-8 and TRBJ2-7; no D gene is confidently identified. The TCR sequence derives from a woman aged 18-30 years who had recovered from COVID-19. The source material was PBMCs or T cells enriched from blood (not recorded which). Read as DNA, the sequence is TGTGCCAGCACCCCCCGACGGAGCGCTAGCTCCTACGAGCAGTACTTC. Protein translation: CASTPRRSASSYEQYF.